One T cell receptor beta chain is described in this entry. TCR beta sequences were obtained from blood CD8+ and CD4+ T cells. The CD8+ and CD4+ T cells were isolated magnetically using a negative isolation approach, whereas the TEMRA cells were enriched by FACS. The RNA input was about 0.5 to 1 ug, and it was reverse transcribed with random hexamers. From the immunoSEQ multiplex PCR reads, TCRdb called clonotypes with MiXCR, one entry per CDR3 protein. The table lists approximately 170,000 distinct CDR3 sequences, about 94% of them singletons. The entry originates in a study of CD8 T cells in Susac syndrome. With V trimmed by 1 base and J by 7 bases, 2 bases remained unmatched. CDR1 SGHDT and CDR2 YYEEEE come from the germline V gene. The CDR3 consists of 14 residues.

The sequence was obtained from a human donor in good health. V usage is TRBV5-6 and J usage is TRBJ2-1; 10 nucleotides align to TRBD2. The specimen sequenced was CD4+ T cells from PBMCs. The CDR3 protein is CASSLRAGGNEQFF. The CDR3 DNA reads as TGTGCCAGCAGCTTGAGAGCGGGGGGGAATGAGCAGTTCTTC.